Reported below is one TCR beta chain. The protocol was immunoSEQ multiplex PCR, while the TCRdb copy is restricted to in-frame clones and leaves out a portion. The sample consists of hundreds of thousands of clones, roughly 86% of them appearing once. The record originates from a study of shared T cell receptors in the human thymus. Per the germline V gene, CDR1 is MNHNS and CDR2 is SASEGT. This CDR3 spans 14 amino acids. V gave up 2 bases and J gave up 4 bases, with 12 bases separating them. This sample was shared with a second study, whose subject was human thymus T cells. That paper adds: Each of the donors was a healthy Finnish infant who was undergoing open corrective cardiac surgery for congenital heart defects. During corrective heart surgery, resections were taken, and the thymus tissue came from them. V and J genes seemed to be used with bias in thymic and blood repertoires. Reports from related research described highly overlapping thymic repertoires among unrelated individuals.

The rearrangement joins TRBV6-1 to TRBJ2-7; possible D gene TRBD1, 5 bases. This sequence originates from a boy younger than two with a congenital heart defect. Sequencing was carried out using thymocytes. The CDR3 loop is CASSERQRGYEQYF. The CDR3 coding sequence is TGTGCCAGCAGTGAACGGCAAAGGGGATACGAGCAGTACTTC.